The 16 T cell receptor beta chains below come from one sample, sequenced in a study of shared clonotypes between healthy human individuals (dated by TCRdb to 2018 to 2020). Library generation was performed with the immunoSEQ multiplex PCR assay. TCRdb's version of the immuneACCESS table is confined to in-frame rearrangements and falls short of the full clone set. An unresolved V gene accounts for under half of the shortfall where checked; the remainder is of unknown origin. Counted in this sample were just over 2,000,000 clones; 90% to 95% of them appeared once. The ten largest clones capture 0.1% to 0.15% of the sample. Sequences were obtained from naive CD4+ T cells sorted from blood. The cell subset or site label, as the study defines it: CD45RA+ positively selected. These receptors came from a man aged 18-30 years in good health.

Only one count was recorded for this clone. V and J are TRBV10-3 and TRBJ2-3, with D tentatively TRBD2 (5 bases). This CDR3 contains 15 residues. V was shortened by 0 bases and J by 2 bases, with 9 bases between the two germline ends. Germline lookup yields CDR1 ENHRY and CDR2 SYGVKD. The chain's CDR3 is CAISESIGITDTQYF. CDR3 DNA sequence: TGTGCCATCAGTGAGTCGATCGGGATCACAGATACGCAGTATTTT.

The chain employs TRBV11-2 and TRBJ1-5; no clear D. V was pared by 5 bases and J by 9 bases, with 20 bases between. CDR1 is SGHAT and CDR2 is FQNNGV in the germline V gene. The CDR3 is 15 amino acids. The CDR3 sequence is CASSPSAGPGWPQHF. For the CDR3, the DNA is TGTGCCAGCAGCCCCTCGGCAGGCCCCGGGTGGCCCCAGCATTTT.

Points on this clone: Other DNA sequences of this sample code for an identical CDR3. The gene calls are TRBV6-5 and TRBJ1-1; 8 bases agree with TRBD1. Germline-derived CDR1 and CDR2 are MNHEY and SVGAGI. The CDR3 is made up of 15 amino acids. V lost 2 bases, J lost 1 base, and 3 bases stayed unmatched. Here the CDR3 DNA reads TGTGCCAGCAGTTACGCTGACAGGGGGAACACTGAAGCTTTCTTT. This codes for CASSYADRGNTEAFF.

This clone was seen a handful of times. The chain combines TRBV2 with TRBJ2-7; 9 bases agree with TRBD1. V lost 7 bases, J lost 3 bases, and 10 bases stayed unmatched. The CDR3 extends over 15 amino acids. The germline V gene has CDR1 SNHLY and CDR2 FYNNEI. The CDR3 DNA sequence: TGTGCCAGCAAACAGGGGGCCCTCCTTAACTACGAGCAGTACTTC. Amino acid sequence: CASKQGALLNYEQYF.

This sequence joins TRBV7-2 and TRBJ1-3; 10 bases align to TRBD1. This CDR3 region has 17 residues. V trimming: 1 base; J trimming: 0 bases; junction bases outside the gene matches: 3. CDR1 is SGHTA and CDR2 is FQGNSA in the germline V gene. CDR3 DNA: TGTGCCAGCAGCTTAGGACAGGGGGCCCTCTCTGGAAACACCATATATTTT. As protein: CASSLGQGALSGNTIYF.

This chain connects TRBV2 to TRBJ1-2; D not certain. The ends were cut back, 6 bases at V and 2 bases at J, with 16 bases in the middle. CDR1 is SNHLY, CDR2 FYNNEI, per germline. The CDR3 runs 15 residues. DNA of the CDR3: TGTGCCAGCAGAGCCCACACCACAGAGAACTATGGCTACACCTTC. This sequence encodes CASRAHTTENYGYTF. Full variable domain (missing parts from reference TRBV2 and TRBJ1-2): EPEVTQTPSHQVTQMGQEVILRCVPISNHLYFYWYRQILGQKVEFLVSFYNNEISEKSEIFDDQFSVERPDGSNFTLKIRSTKLEDSAMYFCASRAHTTENYGYTFGSGTRLTVV.

The chain links TRBV28 to TRBJ2-7; D is perhaps TRBD1 or TRBD2 (5 bases each). The CDR3 extends over 15 amino acids. V shed 5 bases and J shed 2 bases, with 16 bases lying between them. CDR1 is MDHEN, CDR2 SYDVKM, per germline. The CDR3 DNA is TGTGCCAGCAGTCCCGACGGGACCTGGCCCTACGAGCAGTACTTC. This encodes CASSPDGTWPYEQYF.

CDR3 protein: CASSLRGGPQETQYF. The DNA for the CDR3 is TGCGCCAGCAGCTTACGGGGCGGCCCTCAAGAGACCCAGTACTTC. The J gene is TRBJ2-5, the V gene TRBV5-1; TRBD1 or TRBD2 may be the D gene (5 bases each). The CDR3 sequence is 15 residues long. V lost 2 bases and J 2 bases, leaving 13 bases between the germline ends. Germline CDR1 SGHRS, CDR2 YFSETQ.

The genes are TRBV5-1 and TRBJ2-2; D is undetermined. Germline V gene lookup returns CDR1 SGHRS and CDR2 YFSETQ. This CDR3 has 16 amino acids. V lost 4 bases and J 0 bases, leaving 13 bases between the germline ends. The CDR3 spells CASSATGPSNTGELFF. DNA for the CDR3: TGCGCCAGCAGCGCGACCGGGCCCTCGAACACCGGGGAGCTGTTTTTT.

This chain links TRBV18 with TRBJ2-1, with D possibly matching TRBD2 (5 bases). Trimming stripped 6 bases from V and 4 bases from J, with 10 bases between. Germline V gene data show CDR1 as KGHSH and CDR2 as LQKENI. CDR3 length: 13 amino acids. The CDR3 DNA is TGTGCCAGCTCCGGGAAAGTTTACAATGAGCAGTTCTTC. Encoded protein: CASSGKVYNEQFF.

This chain connects TRBV11-3 to TRBJ2-5, with TRBD1 identical over 9 bases. This CDR3 has 15 amino acids. Losses at the gene ends were 3 bases for V and 2 bases for J; bases not matched to a gene: 4. Germline-derived CDR1 and CDR2 are SGHNT and YENEEA. The CDR3 is CASSFGTGLQETQYF. The CDR3 DNA sequence: TGTGCCAGCAGCTTCGGGACAGGGTTACAAGAGACCCAGTACTTC. The entire variable domain, with the rest obtained from reference TRBV11-3 and TRBJ2-5, is as follows: EAGVVQSPRYKIIEKKQPVAFWCNPISGHNTLYWYLQNLGQGPELLIRYENEEAVDDSQLPKDRFSAERLKGVDSTLKIQPAELGDSAVYLCASSFGTGLQETQYFGPGTRLLVL.

The table lists this clone with a count of one. The identical CDR3 is also encoded by other nucleotide sequences in the sample. The chain has TRBV5-1 and TRBJ2-3, with D hard to call. Trimming took off 2 bases at V and 1 base at J, with 5 bases between the two ends. The length of the CDR3 is 13 residues. Germline CDR1 and CDR2: SGHRS and YFSETQ. DNA of the CDR3: TGCGCCAGCAGCTTTGGGGGCACAGATACGCAGTATTTT. Protein product: CASSFGGTDTQYF.

This sequence joins TRBV27 and TRBJ2-2; 13 bases are shared with TRBD2. CDR1 is MNHEY, CDR2 SMNVEV, per germline (reference sequence). With 4 bases clipped from V and 5 bases from J, the junction kept 1 base outside the gene matches. CDR3 length equals 15 residues. CDR3 bases: TGTGCCAGCAGTTCGGGACTAGCGGGAACCGGGGAGCTGTTTTTT. It encodes CASSSGLAGTGELFF.

The genes are TRBV6-1 and TRBJ2-5; D is unclear. In germline, CDR1 is MNHNS, CDR2 SASEGT. There are 15 residues in the CDR3. V was clipped by 8 bases and J by 1 base, with 17 bases between them. The CDR3 spells CASQPQKTGQETQYF. The CDR3 DNA reads TGTGCCAGCCAACCCCAGAAAACCGGCCAAGAGACCCAGTACTTC.

This clone was found once. This chain joins TRBV28 and TRBJ2-1, with 7 nucleotides matching TRBD2. CDR1 is MDHEN and CDR2 is SYDVKM in the germline V gene. The CDR3 sequence is 17 residues long. The V and J ends lost 5 bases and 2 bases, in that order; junction bases with no gene match: 12. The CDR3 DNA reads TGTGCCAGCAGTCCCCTAGGGCTGGCGGGGGCCTACAATGAGCAGTTCTTC. Protein sequence: CASSPLGLAGAYNEQFF.

The V call is TRBV4-1, the J call TRBJ2-3; D is unresolved. V was pared by 0 bases and J by 0 bases, with 4 bases between. CDR1 and CDR2 from the germline V gene are MGHRA and YSYEKL. The CDR3 is 14 residues long. The CDR3 loop is CASSQETSTDTQYF. As DNA, the CDR3 is TGCGCCAGCAGCCAAGAAACTAGCACAGATACGCAGTATTTT.